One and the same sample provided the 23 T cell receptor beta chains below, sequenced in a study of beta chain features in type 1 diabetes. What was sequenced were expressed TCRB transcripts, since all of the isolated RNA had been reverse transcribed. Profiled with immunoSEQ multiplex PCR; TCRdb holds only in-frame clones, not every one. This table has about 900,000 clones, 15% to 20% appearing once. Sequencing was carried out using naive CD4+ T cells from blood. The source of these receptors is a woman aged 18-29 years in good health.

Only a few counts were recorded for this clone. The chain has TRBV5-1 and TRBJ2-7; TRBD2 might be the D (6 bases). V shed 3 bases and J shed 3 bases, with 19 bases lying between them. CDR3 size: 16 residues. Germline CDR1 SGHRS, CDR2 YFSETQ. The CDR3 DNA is TGCGCCAGCAGCTGGGGTTCGCGGGGTGACGGCTACGAGCAGTACTTC. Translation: CASSWGSRGDGYEQYF.

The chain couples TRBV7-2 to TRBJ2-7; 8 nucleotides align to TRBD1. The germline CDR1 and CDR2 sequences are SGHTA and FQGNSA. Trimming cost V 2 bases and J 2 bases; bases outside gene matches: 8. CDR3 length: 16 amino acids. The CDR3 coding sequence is TGTGCCAGCAGCTTATCGGGACAGGTGTTTACCTACGAGCAGTACTTC. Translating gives CASSLSGQVFTYEQYF.

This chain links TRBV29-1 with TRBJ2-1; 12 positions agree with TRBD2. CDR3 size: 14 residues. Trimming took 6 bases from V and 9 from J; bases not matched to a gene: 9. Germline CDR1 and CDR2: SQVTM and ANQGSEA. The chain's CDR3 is CSVQTSGRPIEQFF. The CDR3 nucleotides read TGCAGCGTCCAAACTAGCGGGAGGCCGATTGAGCAGTTCTTC.

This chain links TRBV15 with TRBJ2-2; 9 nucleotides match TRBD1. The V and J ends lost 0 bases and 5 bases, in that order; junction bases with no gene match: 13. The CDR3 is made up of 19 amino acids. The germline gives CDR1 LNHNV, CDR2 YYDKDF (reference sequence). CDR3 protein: CATSRESPYTTGGTGELFF. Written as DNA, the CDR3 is TGTGCCACCAGCAGAGAAAGTCCCTATACGACAGGGGGGACCGGGGAGCTGTTTTTT.

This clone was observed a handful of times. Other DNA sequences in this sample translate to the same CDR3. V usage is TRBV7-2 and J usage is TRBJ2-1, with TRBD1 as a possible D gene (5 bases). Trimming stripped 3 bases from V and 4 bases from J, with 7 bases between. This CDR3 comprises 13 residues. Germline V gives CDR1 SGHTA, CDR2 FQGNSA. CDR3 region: CASSLRQYNEQFF. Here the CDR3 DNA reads TGTGCCAGCAGCTTGCGACAGTACAATGAGCAGTTCTTC.

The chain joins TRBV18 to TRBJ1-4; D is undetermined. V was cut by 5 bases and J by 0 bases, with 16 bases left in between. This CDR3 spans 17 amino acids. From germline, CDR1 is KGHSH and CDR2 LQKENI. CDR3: CASSYQPATATNEKLFF. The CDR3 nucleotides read TGTGCCAGCTCATATCAGCCGGCCACCGCAACTAATGAAAAACTGTTTTTT.

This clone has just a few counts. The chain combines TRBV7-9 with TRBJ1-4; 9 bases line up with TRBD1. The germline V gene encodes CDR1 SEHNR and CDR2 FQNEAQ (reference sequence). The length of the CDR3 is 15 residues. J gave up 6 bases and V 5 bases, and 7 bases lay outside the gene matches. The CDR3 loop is CASSHLGTGHEKLFF. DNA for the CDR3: TGTGCCAGCAGCCACCTAGGGACAGGGCATGAAAAACTGTTTTTT.

The chain's CDR3 is CASSATSTGELFF. Written as DNA, the CDR3 is TGTGCCAGCAGCGCAACTAGCACCGGGGAGCTGTTTTTT. This chain joins TRBV7-9 and TRBJ2-2, with D perhaps matching TRBD2 (5 bases). The CDR3 is 13 amino acids. The germline V gene has CDR1 SEHNR and CDR2 FQNEAQ (reference sequence). Trimming removed 5 bases from V and 4 bases from J, with 8 bases in between. Using reference TRBV7-9 and TRBJ2-2 for the parts outside the CDR3, the full variable domain is DTGVSQNPRHKITKRGQNVTFRCDPISEHNRLYWYRQTLGQGPEFLTYFQNEAQLEKSRLLSDRFSAERPKGSFSTLEIQRTEQGDSAMYLCASSATSTGELFFGEGSRLTVL.

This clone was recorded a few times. The CDR3 DNA follows: TGTGCCAGCAGCTTAGGCCTGTCCTGGGGCCCCTACAATGAGCAGTTCTTC. This gives the protein CASSLGLSWGPYNEQFF. The chain carries TRBV13 and TRBJ2-1; D is perhaps TRBD1 (5 bases). The CDR3 runs to 17 residues. Looked up from germline, CDR1 is PRHDT and CDR2 is FYEKMQ (reference sequence). V lost 0 bases to trimming and J lost 2 bases, with 14 bases between them.

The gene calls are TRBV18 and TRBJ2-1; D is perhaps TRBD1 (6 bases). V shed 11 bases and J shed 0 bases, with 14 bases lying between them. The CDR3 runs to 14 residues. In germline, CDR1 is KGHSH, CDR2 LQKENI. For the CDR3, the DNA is TGTGCCGTCTCCGGGACATCCTCCTACAATGAGCAGTTCTTC. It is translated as CAVSGTSSYNEQFF.

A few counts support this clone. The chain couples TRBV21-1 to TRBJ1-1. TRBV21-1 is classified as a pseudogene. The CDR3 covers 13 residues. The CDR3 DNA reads TGTGCCAGCGCCCGAGGGCTCTGGACTGAAGCTTTCTTT. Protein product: CASARGLWTEAFF.

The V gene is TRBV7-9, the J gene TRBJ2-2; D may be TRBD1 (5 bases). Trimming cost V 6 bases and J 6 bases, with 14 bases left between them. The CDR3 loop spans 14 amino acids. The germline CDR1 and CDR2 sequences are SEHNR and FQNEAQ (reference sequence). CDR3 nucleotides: TGTGCCAGCAGGGAAGCTGGGGCCTCCGGGGAGCTGTTTTTT. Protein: CASREAGASGELFF.

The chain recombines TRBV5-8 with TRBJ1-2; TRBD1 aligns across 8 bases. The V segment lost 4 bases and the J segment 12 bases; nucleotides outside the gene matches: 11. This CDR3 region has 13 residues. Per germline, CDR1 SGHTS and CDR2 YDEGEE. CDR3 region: CASSARWDRPHTF. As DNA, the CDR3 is TGTGCCAGCAGCGCCAGATGGGACAGGCCCCACACCTTC.

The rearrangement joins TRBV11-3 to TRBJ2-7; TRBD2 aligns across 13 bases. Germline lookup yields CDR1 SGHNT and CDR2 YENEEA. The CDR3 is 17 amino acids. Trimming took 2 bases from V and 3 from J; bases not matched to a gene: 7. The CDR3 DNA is TGTGCCAGCAGCTTACCCCCTCGGACTAGCGGGAGCTACGAGCAGTACTTC. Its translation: CASSLPPRTSGSYEQYF.

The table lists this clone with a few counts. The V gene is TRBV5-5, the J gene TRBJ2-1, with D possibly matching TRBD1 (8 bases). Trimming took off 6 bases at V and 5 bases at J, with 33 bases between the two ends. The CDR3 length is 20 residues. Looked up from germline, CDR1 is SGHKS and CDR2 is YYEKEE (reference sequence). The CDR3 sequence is CASTLSVSGGFSAGDNEQFF. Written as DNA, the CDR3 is TGTGCCAGCACCCTAAGTGTCTCAGGGGGCTTCTCCGCGGGGGACAATGAGCAGTTCTTC.

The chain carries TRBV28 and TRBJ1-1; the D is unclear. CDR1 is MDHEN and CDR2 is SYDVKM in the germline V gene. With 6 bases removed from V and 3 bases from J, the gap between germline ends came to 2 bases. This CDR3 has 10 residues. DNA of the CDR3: TGTGCCAGCAGACACACTGAAGCTTTCTTT. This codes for CASRHTEAFF.

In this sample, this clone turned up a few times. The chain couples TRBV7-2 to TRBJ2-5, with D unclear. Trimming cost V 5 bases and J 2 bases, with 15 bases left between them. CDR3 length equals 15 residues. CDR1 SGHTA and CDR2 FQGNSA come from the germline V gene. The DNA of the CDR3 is TGTGCCAGCAGCAAACGCCAGCTAAGACAAGAGACCCAGTACTTC. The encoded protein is CASSKRQLRQETQYF.

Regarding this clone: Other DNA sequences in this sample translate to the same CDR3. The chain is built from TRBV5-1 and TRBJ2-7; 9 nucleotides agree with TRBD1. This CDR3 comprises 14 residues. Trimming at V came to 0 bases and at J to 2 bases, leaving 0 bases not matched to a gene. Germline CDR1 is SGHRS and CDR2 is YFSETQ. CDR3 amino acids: CASSLGQGAYEQYF. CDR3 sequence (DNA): TGCGCCAGCAGCTTGGGACAGGGGGCCTACGAGCAGTACTTC.

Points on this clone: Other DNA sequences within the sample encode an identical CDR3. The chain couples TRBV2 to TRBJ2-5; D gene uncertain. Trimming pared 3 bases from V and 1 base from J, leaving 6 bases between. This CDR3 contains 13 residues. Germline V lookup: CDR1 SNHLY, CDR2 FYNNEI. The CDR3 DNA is TGTGCCAGCAGTGAGGGGTTCCAAGAGACCCAGTACTTC. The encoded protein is CASSEGFQETQYF. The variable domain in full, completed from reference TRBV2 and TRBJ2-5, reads EPEVTQTPSHQVTQMGQEVILRCVPISNHLYFYWYRQILGQKVEFLVSFYNNEISEKSEIFDDQFSVERPDGSNFTLKIRSTKLEDSAMYFCASSEGFQETQYFGPGTRLLVL.

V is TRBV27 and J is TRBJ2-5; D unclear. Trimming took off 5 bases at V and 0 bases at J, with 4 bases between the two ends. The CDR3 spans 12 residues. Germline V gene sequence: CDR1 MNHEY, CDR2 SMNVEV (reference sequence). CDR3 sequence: CASSEDQETQYF. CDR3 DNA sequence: TGTGCCAGCAGTGAGGACCAAGAGACCCAGTACTTC.

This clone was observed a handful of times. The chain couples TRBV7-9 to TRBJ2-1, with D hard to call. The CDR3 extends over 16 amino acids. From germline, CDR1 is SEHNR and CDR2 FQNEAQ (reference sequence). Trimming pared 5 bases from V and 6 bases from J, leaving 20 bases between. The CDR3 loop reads CASSDTDRAPGNEQFF. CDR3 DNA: TGTGCCAGCAGCGATACAGACCGGGCCCCTGGCAATGAGCAGTTCTTC.

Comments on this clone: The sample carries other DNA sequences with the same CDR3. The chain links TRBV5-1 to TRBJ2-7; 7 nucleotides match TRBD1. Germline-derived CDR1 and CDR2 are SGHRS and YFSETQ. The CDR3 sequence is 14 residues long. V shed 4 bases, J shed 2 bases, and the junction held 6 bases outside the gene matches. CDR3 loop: CASSRTGTAYEQYF. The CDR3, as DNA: TGCGCCAGCAGCCGGACCGGGACAGCCTACGAGCAGTACTTC.

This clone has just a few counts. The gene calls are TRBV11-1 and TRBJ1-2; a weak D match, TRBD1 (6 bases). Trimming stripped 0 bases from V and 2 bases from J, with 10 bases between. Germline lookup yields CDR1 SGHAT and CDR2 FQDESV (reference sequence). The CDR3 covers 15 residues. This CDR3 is CASSLAGTSNYGYTF. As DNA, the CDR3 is TGTGCCAGCAGCTTAGCTGGGACATCCAACTATGGCTACACCTTC.